The 7 T cell receptor beta chains below come from one sample, sequenced in a study of blood T cell repertoires in COVID-19. Sequenced by immunoSEQ multiplex PCR; TCRdb stores in-frame clones only, minus some. The sample consists of some 220,000 clones, around 84% of them appearing once. Sequenced: peripheral blood. These receptors originate from a man between 45 and 60 years old with active or convalescent COVID-19.

This clone was seen only once. The chain links TRBV2 to TRBJ2-4; the D is unclear. V lost 7 bases and J 9 bases, leaving 10 bases between the germline ends. The CDR3 consists of 11 residues. CDR1 and CDR2 from the germline V gene are SNHLY and FYNNEI. CDR3 bases: TGTGCCAGCAAGTACGGTGGCATTCAGTACTTC. It codes for CASKYGGIQYF.

The chain employs TRBV5-1 and TRBJ1-1; the D is unclear. V shed 1 base and J shed 0 bases, with 7 bases lying between them. CDR1 and CDR2 (germline): SGHRS, YFSETQ. The CDR3 spans 14 residues. The CDR3 loop is CASSLTAVNTEAFF. The CDR3, as DNA: TGCGCCAGCAGCTTGACGGCGGTGAACACTGAAGCTTTCTTT.

This clone was observed once. V is TRBV5-1 and J is TRBJ1-6, with TRBD1 matching 9 bases. Germline V gene sequence: CDR1 SGHRS, CDR2 YFSETQ. CDR3 length: 16 amino acids. With V trimmed by 3 bases and J by 6 bases, 7 bases remained unmatched. CDR3 loop: CASSSSGTGRNSPLHF. In DNA, the CDR3 is TGCGCCAGCAGCTCTTCCGGGACAGGGCGTAATTCACCCCTCCACTTT.

This clone was observed once. This rearrangement joins TRBV5-4 to TRBJ2-2, with D possibly TRBD1 on 6 matching bases. The CDR3 loop spans 15 amino acids. CDR1 and CDR2 (germline): SGHNT, YYREEE (reference sequence). The V and J ends lost 5 bases and 3 bases respectively, with 14 bases between them. This chain's CDR3 is CASRLAGADTGELFF. CDR3 coding DNA: TGTGCCAGCAGACTTGCAGGGGCCGACACCGGGGAGCTGTTTTTT.

This clone has only a few counts. V gene TRBV2 combines with J gene TRBJ1-1; possibly TRBD1 for D (6 bases). The V end lost 2 bases, the J end lost 5 bases, and 12 bases lay between the germline ends. CDR3 size: 14 residues. The germline CDR1 and CDR2 sequences are SNHLY and FYNNEI. The CDR3: CASSESGQGTEAFF. The DNA for the CDR3 is TGTGCCAGCAGTGAATCGGGACAAGGAACTGAAGCTTTCTTT.

This chain connects TRBV6-2 or TRBV6-3 to TRBJ1-5, with D possibly TRBD1 on 5 matching bases. V was shortened by 6 bases and J by 6 bases, with 18 bases between the two germline ends. The CDR3 has 15 amino acids. Germline CDR1 is MNHEY and CDR2 is SVGEGT. CDR3 amino acids: CASSPQPGRGQPQHF. The DNA for the CDR3 is TGTGCCAGCAGCCCCCAGCCAGGGCGAGGTCAGCCCCAGCATTTT.

The V and J genes are TRBV10-1 and TRBJ2-5, with TRBD1 matching 9 bases. Germline V gives CDR1 WNHNN, CDR2 SYGVQD (reference sequence). J was trimmed by 3 bases and V by 8 bases; bases with no gene match: 7. The CDR3 length is 14 residues. The CDR3 nucleotides are TGCGCCAGCGCTCCCCGACAGGGGGAAGAGACCCAGTACTTC. This encodes CASAPRQGEETQYF.